This TCR beta chain is from a study of tumor-infiltrating lymphocytes in primary liver carcinoma. The roughly 19-32 mg bulk tissue piece was not sorted before simultaneous RNA and DNA extraction. Production of TCR beta cDNA used approximately 0.45 ug total RNA together with a constant-region primer. Nested multiplex PCR, run for three rounds with slightly modified ARM-PCR, yielded TCR beta libraries. TRBV1-TRBV30 forward and Cbeta reverse primers drove the first two approximately 10-cycle rounds. In TCRdb, the multiplex PCR reads were re-called with MiXCR into one record per CDR3 protein. The sample shows 150,000 to 200,000 distinct CDR3 sequences, approximately 80% of them seen only once. About this clonotype itself: Possible read error: a much larger clone is one base away.

Germline loops: CDR1 SGHRS, CDR2 YFSETQ. V was clipped by 0 bases and J by 9 bases, with 10 bases between them. This CDR3 comprises 12 residues. The rearrangement uses TRBV5-1 and TRBJ2-7; D unclear. The TCR originated in a man aged 40-49 years with primary liver carcinoma and hepatitis B virus infection. Sequencing was done on a sample of tumor tissue from primary liver carcinoma. The CDR3 loop reads CASSLGTHVQYF. In DNA form, the CDR3 reads TGCGCCAGCAGCTTGGGGACCCACGTGCAGTACTTC.